The clone carrying this T cell receptor (beta chain) occurred many times. The antigen is undetermined. The source of the sample is a study of T-cell memory formation after mild COVID-19. Findings of the study overall: Second-wave clones reaching peak frequency on day 37 lacked confirmed SARS-CoV-2 specificity. Clones contracting over day 15 to 85 were CD4/CD8 balanced, with later expanders leaning CD4+.

Germline V gene data show CDR1 as MDHEN and CDR2 as SYDVKM. Trimming took 2 bases from V and 1 from J, leaving 8 bases between them. This CDR3 comprises 15 residues. Amplification by 5'RACE using constant-segment primers produced TCR alpha and TCR beta cDNA libraries that carried sample barcodes and UMIs. Each CDR3 protein gets one entry after TCRdb re-called the 5' RACE reads with MiXCR. The table lists about 200,000 distinct CDR3 sequences, more than 8% of them singletons, with around 3.3% in the top ten. Sequenced input: PBMCs or a T cell subset sorted from them (not recorded which). The sequence was collected from a man aged 18 to 29 who had mild COVID-19 (a few samples of this study predate the infection). Cell type and time point are not known. V usage is TRBV28 and J usage is TRBJ2-2; D unclear. CDR3 protein: CASSLGLGNTGELFF. As DNA, the CDR3 is TGTGCCAGCAGTTTAGGTTTGGGGAACACCGGGGAGCTGTTTTTT.